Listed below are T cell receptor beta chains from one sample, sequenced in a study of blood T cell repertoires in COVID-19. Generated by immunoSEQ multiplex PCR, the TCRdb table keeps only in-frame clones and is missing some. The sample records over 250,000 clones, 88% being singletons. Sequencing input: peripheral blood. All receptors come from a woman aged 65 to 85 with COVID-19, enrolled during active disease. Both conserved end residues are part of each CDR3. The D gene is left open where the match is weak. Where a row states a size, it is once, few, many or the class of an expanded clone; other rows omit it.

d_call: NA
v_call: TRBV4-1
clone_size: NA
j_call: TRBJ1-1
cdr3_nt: TGCGCCAGCAGCCAAGCAGACAGAAACACTGAAGCTTTCTTT
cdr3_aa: CASSQADRNTEAFF

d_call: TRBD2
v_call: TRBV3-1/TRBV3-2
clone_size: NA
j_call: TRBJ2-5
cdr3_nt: TGTGCCAGCAGCCAAGCCCCCGGGGGGTACCAAGAGACCCAGTACTTC
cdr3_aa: CASSQAPGGYQETQYF

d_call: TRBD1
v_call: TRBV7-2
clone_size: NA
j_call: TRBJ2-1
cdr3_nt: TGTGCCAGCAGCCTTTGGACAGGACCCAATGAGCAGTTCTTC
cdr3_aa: CASSLWTGPNEQFF

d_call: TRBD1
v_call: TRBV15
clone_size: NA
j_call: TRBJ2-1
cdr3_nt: TGTGCCACCAGCAGGGGGACAGGGTACTATGAGCAGTTCTTC
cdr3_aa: CATSRGTGYYEQFF

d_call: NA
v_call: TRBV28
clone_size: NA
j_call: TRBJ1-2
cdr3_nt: TGTGCCAGCAGTACGACAGCAGCTAACTATGGCTACACCTTC
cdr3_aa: CASSTTAANYGYTF

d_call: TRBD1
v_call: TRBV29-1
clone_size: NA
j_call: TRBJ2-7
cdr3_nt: TGCAGCGTTCGATCGGCAGGGGGATACGAGCAGTACTTC
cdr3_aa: CSVRSAGGYEQYF

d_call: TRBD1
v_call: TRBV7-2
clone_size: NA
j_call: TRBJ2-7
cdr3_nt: TGTGCCAGCAGCCTTATGGGACAGGGGCACGAGCAGTACTTC
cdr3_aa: CASSLMGQGHEQYF

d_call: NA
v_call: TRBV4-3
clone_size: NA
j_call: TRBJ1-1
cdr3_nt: TGCGCCAGCAGCCAGCTGGCTGTGGGAGGGGGTGAAGCTTTCTTT
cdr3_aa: CASSQLAVGGGEAFF

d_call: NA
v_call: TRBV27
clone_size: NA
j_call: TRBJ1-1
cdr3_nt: TGTGCCAGCAGTTTATTAAGGGGGAACACTGAAGCTTTCTTT
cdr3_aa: CASSLLRGNTEAFF

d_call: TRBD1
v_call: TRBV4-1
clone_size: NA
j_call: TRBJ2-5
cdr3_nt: TGCGCCAGCAGCCGTAACAGGGGGGAAGAGACCCAGTACTTC
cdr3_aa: CASSRNRGEETQYF

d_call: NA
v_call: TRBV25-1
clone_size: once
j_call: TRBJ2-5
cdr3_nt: TGTGCCAGCAGTGACCCGGTGGTAGCAGGGGTAGAGACCCAGTACTTC
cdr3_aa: CASSDPVVAGVETQYF

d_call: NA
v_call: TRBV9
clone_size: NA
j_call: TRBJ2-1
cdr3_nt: TGTGCCAGCAGCGCCTTGTCTGAGCAGTTCTTC
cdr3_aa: CASSALSEQFF

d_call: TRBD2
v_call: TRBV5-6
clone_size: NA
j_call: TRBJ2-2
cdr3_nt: TGTGCCAGCAGCCCTTTTGGAGGGACTAGCGGGAGGATTACCGGGGAGCTGTTTTTT
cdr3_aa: CASSPFGGTSGRITGELFF

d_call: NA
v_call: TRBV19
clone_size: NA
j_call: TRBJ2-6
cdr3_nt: TGTGCCAGTAAGGCAGGGCTTTCTGGGGCCAACGTCCTGACTTTC
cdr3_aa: CASKAGLSGANVLTF

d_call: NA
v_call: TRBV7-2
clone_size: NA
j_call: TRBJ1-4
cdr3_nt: TGTGCCAGCAGCTCACAAGCAACTAATGAAAAACTGTTTTTT
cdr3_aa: CASSSQATNEKLFF

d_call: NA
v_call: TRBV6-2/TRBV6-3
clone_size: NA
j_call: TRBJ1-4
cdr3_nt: TGTGCCAGCAGTTACTCGACGACGGGTAATGAAAAACTGTTTTTT
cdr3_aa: CASSYSTTGNEKLFF

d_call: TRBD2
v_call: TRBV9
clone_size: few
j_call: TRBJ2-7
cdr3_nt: TGTGCCAGCAGCGTAGGTGTCGGAGCGGGAGGGTTTTACGAGCAGTACTTC
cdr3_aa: CASSVGVGAGGFYEQYF

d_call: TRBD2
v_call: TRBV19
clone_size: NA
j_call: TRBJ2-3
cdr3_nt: TGTGCCAGTAGTCCCGGGTTAGCGGGAGTTACGCAGTATTTT
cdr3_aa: CASSPGLAGVTQYF

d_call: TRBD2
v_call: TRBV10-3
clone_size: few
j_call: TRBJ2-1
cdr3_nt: TGTGCCACCTCAAGGACTAGCGATGAGCAGTTCTTC
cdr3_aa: CATSRTSDEQFF

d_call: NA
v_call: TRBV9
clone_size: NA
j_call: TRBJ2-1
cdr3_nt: TGTGCCAGCAGCGACCCCCTTGGGGAGATGAGCTCCTACAATGAGCAGTTCTTC
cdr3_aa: CASSDPLGEMSSYNEQFF

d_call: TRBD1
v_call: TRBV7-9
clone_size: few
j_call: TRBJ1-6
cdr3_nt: TGTGCCAGCAGCAGGGGGCCTAATTCACCCCTCCACTTT
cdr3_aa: CASSRGPNSPLHF

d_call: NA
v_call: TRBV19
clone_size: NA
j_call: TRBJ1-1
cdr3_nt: TGTGCCAGTAGTGGCCGGGGGGTAGACACTGAAGCTTTCTTT
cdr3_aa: CASSGRGVDTEAFF

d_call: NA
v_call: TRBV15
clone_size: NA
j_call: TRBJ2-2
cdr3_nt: TGTGCCACCAGCAGAATTACAGGGTCCCACACCGGGGAGCTGTTTTTT
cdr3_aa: CATSRITGSHTGELFF

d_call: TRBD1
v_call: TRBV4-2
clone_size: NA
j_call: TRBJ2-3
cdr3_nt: TGTGCCAGCAGCCAAGGCAGACAGGGGGAAGATACGCAGTATTTT
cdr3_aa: CASSQGRQGEDTQYF

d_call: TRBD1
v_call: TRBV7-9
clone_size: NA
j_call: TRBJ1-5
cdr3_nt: TGTGCCAGCAGCTTAGTAACAGGGGAGCCCCAGCATTTT
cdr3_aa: CASSLVTGEPQHF

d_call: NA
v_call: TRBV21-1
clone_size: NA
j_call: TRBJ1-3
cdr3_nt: TGTGCCAGCAGCAAAGACAGGGCCGGAAACACCATATATTTT
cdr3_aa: CASSKDRAGNTIYF

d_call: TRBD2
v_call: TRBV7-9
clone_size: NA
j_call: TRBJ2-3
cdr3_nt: TGTGCCAGCAGCTTAGAACTAGCGAGGGCAGATACGCAGTATTTT
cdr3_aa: CASSLELARADTQYF

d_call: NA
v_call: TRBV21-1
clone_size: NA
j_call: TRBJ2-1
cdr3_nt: TGTGCCAGCAGCAAAGGAACAGCCCCTAACAATGAGCAGTTCTTC
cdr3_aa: CASSKGTAPNNEQFF

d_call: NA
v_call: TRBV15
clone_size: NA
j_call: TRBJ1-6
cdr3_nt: TGTGCCACCAGCAGATGGGACACTCAAGACTCACCCCTCCACTTT
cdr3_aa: CATSRWDTQDSPLHF

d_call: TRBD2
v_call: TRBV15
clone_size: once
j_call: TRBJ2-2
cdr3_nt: TGTGCCACCAGCGCCTCCGTCCCGGGACTAGCGGGAGGGACCGGGGAGCTGTTTTTT
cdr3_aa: CATSASVPGLAGGTGELFF

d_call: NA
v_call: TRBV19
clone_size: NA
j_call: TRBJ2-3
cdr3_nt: TGTGCCAGTAGTACCCCCGGGCCTAGCGGCACAGATACGCAGTATTTT
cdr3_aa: CASSTPGPSGTDTQYF

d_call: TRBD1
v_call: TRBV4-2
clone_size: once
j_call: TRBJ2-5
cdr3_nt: TGTGCCAGCAGCCTACACTACAGGGGTGAGGAGACCCAGTACTTC
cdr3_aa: CASSLHYRGEETQYF

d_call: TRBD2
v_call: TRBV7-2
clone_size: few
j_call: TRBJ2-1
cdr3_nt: TGTGCCAGCAGGTTGAATCCGGGACTAGCTTATGAGCAGTTCTTC
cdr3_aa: CASRLNPGLAYEQFF

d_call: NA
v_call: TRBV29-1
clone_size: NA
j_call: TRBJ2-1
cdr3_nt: TGCAGCGTTGTGACTACAGTCGTTGAGCAGTTCTTC
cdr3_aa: CSVVTTVVEQFF

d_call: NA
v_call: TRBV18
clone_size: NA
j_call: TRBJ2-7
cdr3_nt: TGTGCCAGCTCCCTAGGGGATGGACAGACCTACGAGCAGTACTTC
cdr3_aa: CASSLGDGQTYEQYF

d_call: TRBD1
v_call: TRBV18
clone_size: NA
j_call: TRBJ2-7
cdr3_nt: TGTGCCAGCTCACCACCGGGACAGGGGATCTACGAGCAGTACTTC
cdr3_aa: CASSPPGQGIYEQYF

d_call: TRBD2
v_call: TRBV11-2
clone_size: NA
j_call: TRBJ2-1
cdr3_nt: TGTGCCAGCCAGAGTATGGGACTAGCGGGATACAATGAGCAGTTCTTC
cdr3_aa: CASQSMGLAGYNEQFF

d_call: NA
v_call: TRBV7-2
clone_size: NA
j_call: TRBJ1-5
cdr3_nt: TGTGCCAGCAGCTCTCAGCAGGGCGGTCAGCCCCAGCATTTT
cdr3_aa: CASSSQQGGQPQHF

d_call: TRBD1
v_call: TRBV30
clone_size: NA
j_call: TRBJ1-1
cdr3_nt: TGTGCCTGGACTGGACAGGGACAGGGGAACACTGAAGCTTTCTTT
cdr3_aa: CAWTGQGQGNTEAFF

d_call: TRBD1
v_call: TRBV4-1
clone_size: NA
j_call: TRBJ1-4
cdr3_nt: TGCGCCAGCAGCCAAAATCCCGGGACAGGGGGCGCAACTAATGAAAAACTGTTTTTT
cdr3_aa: CASSQNPGTGGATNEKLFF

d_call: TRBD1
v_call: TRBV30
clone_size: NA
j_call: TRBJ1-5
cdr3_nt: TGTGCCTGGAGCGACGGGACAGGGGATCAGCCCCAGCATTTT
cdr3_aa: CAWSDGTGDQPQHF

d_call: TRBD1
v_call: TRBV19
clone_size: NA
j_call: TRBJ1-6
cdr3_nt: TGTGCCAGTAAGGAGGGACAGTATAATTCACCCCTCCACTTT
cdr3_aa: CASKEGQYNSPLHF

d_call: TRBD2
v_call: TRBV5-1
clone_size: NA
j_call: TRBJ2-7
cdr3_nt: TGCGCCAGCAGCTTTGAGCGGGGGGACGGCGAGCAGTACTTC
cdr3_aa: CASSFERGDGEQYF

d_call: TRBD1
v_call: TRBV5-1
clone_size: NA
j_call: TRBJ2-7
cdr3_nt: TGCGCCAGCAGCGCAGGGCTCCGGGACAGGGGACACGAGCAGTACTTC
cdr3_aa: CASSAGLRDRGHEQYF

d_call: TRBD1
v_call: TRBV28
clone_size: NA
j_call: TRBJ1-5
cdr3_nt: TGTGCCAGCAGTTTATACCCCGGGACAGGGGAGAGGCCCCAGCATTTT
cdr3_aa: CASSLYPGTGERPQHF

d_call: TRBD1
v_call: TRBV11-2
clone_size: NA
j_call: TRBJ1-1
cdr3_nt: TGTGCCAGCAGCGAGGACAGGGCCCTGGAAGCTTTCTTT
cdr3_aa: CASSEDRALEAFF